These 27 T cell receptor beta chains were all obtained from the same sample, sequenced in a study of CD8 T cells in Susac syndrome. An amount of RNA that ranged from roughly 0.5 to 1 ug was reverse transcribed with random hexamers. In TCRdb, the immunoSEQ multiplex PCR reads were re-called with MiXCR into one record per CDR3 protein. The sample records approximately 180,000 distinct CDR3 sequences, over 85% being singletons. The specimen sequenced was CD4+ T cells from PBMCs. These receptors came from a human donor with multiple sclerosis.

The J gene is TRBJ2-5, the V gene TRBV5-4; TRBD2 matches at 9 bases. CDR3 size: 16 residues. CDR1 is SGHNT, CDR2 YYREEE, per germline (reference sequence). The V segment lost 1 base and the J segment 4 bases; nucleotides outside the gene matches: 8. The CDR3 nucleotides are TGTGCCAGCAGCTTGAGGGTTAGCGGGAGTGGAGAGACCCAGTACTTC. It encodes CASSLRVSGSGETQYF.

J is TRBJ2-2 and V is TRBV14, with 10 bases identical to TRBD2. Unmatched junction bases numbered 9, after V lost 1 base and J lost 7 bases. Looked up from germline, CDR1 is SGHDN and CDR2 is FVKESK. The CDR3 is 17 residues long. The DNA of the CDR3 is TGTGCCAGCAGCCAAGGCCTAGCGGGGGATATGGACGGGGAGCTGTTTTTT. The encoded protein is CASSQGLAGDMDGELFF.

V gene TRBV20-1 combines with J gene TRBJ1-5; no definite D call. The CDR3 consists of 13 residues. V was cut by 3 bases and J by 0 bases, with 6 bases left in between. Germline V gene data show CDR1 as DFQATT and CDR2 as SNEGSKA (reference sequence). Here the CDR3 reads CSASAGSNQPQHF. DNA of the CDR3: TGCAGTGCTAGCGCAGGTAGCAATCAGCCCCAGCATTTT.

The rearrangement joins TRBV20-1 to TRBJ1-6; 7 bases fit TRBD1. The V segment lost 4 bases and the J segment 4 bases; nucleotides outside the gene matches: 4. Germline loops: CDR1 DFQATT, CDR2 SNEGSKA (reference sequence). The CDR3 length is 14 residues. The CDR3 reads CSAKQGQYNSPLHF. As DNA, the CDR3 is TGCAGTGCTAAACAGGGACAGTATAATTCACCCCTCCACTTT.

J is TRBJ1-2 and V is TRBV2; 8 bases map to TRBD1. Germline V CDR1 and CDR2: SNHLY, FYNNEI. V dropped 5 bases and J dropped 1; count of bases not matched to a gene: 3. This CDR3 is built from 14 residues. The CDR3 bases are TGTGCCAGCAGTTTCGACAGGGGTAACTATGGCTACACCTTC. Protein sequence: CASSFDRGNYGYTF.

The rearrangement joins TRBV20-1 to TRBJ2-3; no clear D. This CDR3 is 14 amino acids long. Trimming stripped 3 bases from V and 1 base from J, with 11 bases between. Germline CDR1 reads DFQATT; CDR2 reads SNEGSKA (reference sequence). The CDR3, as DNA: TGCAGTGCTAGTGGTCCCACTGGCACAGATACGCAGTATTTT. As protein: CSASGPTGTDTQYF.

This clonotype was picked up one time. The V gene is TRBV20-1, the J gene TRBJ1-2; 8 nucleotides line up with TRBD1. V lost 1 base, J lost 1 base, and 11 bases stayed unmatched. CDR1 is DFQATT and CDR2 is SNEGSKA in the germline V gene (reference sequence). The CDR3 loop spans 17 amino acids. This chain's CDR3 is CSARARQGADNNYGYTF. As DNA, the CDR3 is TGCAGTGCTAGAGCGAGGCAGGGGGCGGATAATAACTATGGCTACACCTTC.

The V gene is TRBV20-1, the J gene TRBJ1-2; unclear D gene. CDR1 DFQATT and CDR2 SNEGSKA come from the germline V gene (reference sequence). The CDR3 extends over 13 amino acids. V lost 2 bases and J lost 4, with 11 bases in between. The CDR3 region is CSARSDLFYGYTF. The CDR3 bases are TGCAGTGCTAGATCCGACTTGTTCTATGGCTACACCTTC.

V and J are TRBV24-1 and TRBJ2-7; no clear D gene. Germline CDR1 reads KGHDR; CDR2 reads SFDVKD. With 3 bases removed from V and 5 bases from J, the gap between germline ends came to 7 bases. This CDR3 spans 12 amino acids. Here the CDR3 reads CATSDPFHEQYF. As DNA, the CDR3 is TGTGCCACCAGTGATCCATTTCACGAGCAGTACTTC.

The chain is built from TRBV4-1 and TRBJ2-1; D remains ambiguous. Germline V CDR1 and CDR2: MGHRA, YSYEKL. The CDR3 sequence is 17 residues long. Trimming cost V 0 bases and J 3 bases, with 15 bases left between them. CDR3 in DNA: TGCGCCAGCAGCCAAGAACGAAGCTCGGCGAACTACAATGAGCAGTTCTTC. It is translated as CASSQERSSANYNEQFF.

The genes are TRBV18 and TRBJ1-3, with 7 bases matching TRBD1. Losses at the gene ends were 0 bases for V and 1 base for J; bases not matched to a gene: 0. The CDR3 spans 15 residues. CDR1 is KGHSH, CDR2 LQKENI, per germline. CDR3 coding DNA: TGTGCCAGCTCACCACCGACAGGGTCTGGAAACACCATATATTTT. Its protein product is CASSPPTGSGNTIYF.

The chain couples TRBV12-5 to TRBJ1-1; 7 nucleotides match TRBD1. CDR1 LGHNT and CDR2 FRNRAP come from the germline V gene. The V segment lost 3 bases and the J segment 1 base; nucleotides outside the gene matches: 2. The CDR3 contains 14 residues. The CDR3 loop is CASGFYRGNTEAFF. Here the CDR3 DNA reads TGTGCTAGTGGTTTTTACAGGGGGAACACTGAAGCTTTCTTT. The whole variable domain, remainder taken from reference TRBV12-5 and TRBJ1-1, is DARVTQTPRHKVTEMGQEVTMRCQPILGHNTVFWYRQTMMQGLELLAYFRNRAPLDDSGMPKDRFSAEMPDATLATLKIQPSEPRDSAVYFCASGFYRGNTEAFFGQGTRLTVV.

The gene calls are TRBV27 and TRBJ2-1; the D gene is possibly TRBD2 (5 bases). This CDR3 region has 16 residues. From germline, CDR1 is MNHEY and CDR2 SMNVEV (reference sequence). Trimming removed 6 bases from V and 0 bases from J, with 15 bases in between. CDR3 loop: CASRPPAASSYNEQFF. Here the CDR3 DNA reads TGTGCCAGCAGACCCCCAGCGGCTAGCTCCTACAATGAGCAGTTCTTC.

The J gene is TRBJ2-5, the V gene TRBV2; 7 bases map to TRBD1. CDR3 length: 13 residues. Per the germline V gene, CDR1 is SNHLY and CDR2 is FYNNEI. V lost 4 bases and J lost 3; bases outside the gene matches: 2. DNA for the CDR3: TGTGCCAGCAGTGCAGGGGGAAAAGAGACCCAGTACTTC. It is translated as CASSAGGKETQYF.

This rearrangement joins TRBV7-2 to TRBJ1-1; 8 bases are shared with TRBD1. Looked up from germline, CDR1 is SGHTA and CDR2 is FQGNSA. This CDR3 is built from 14 residues. The V segment lost 6 bases and the J segment 6 bases; nucleotides outside the gene matches: 9. CDR3 in DNA: TGTGCCAGCAGGGGAATGGGCAGGGGGCCTGAAGCTTTCTTT. This gives the protein CASRGMGRGPEAFF.

This chain joins TRBV10-3 and TRBJ1-1; 9 bases match TRBD1. The CDR3 length is 16 residues. V was pared by 2 bases and J by 5 bases, with 9 bases of the junction left unmatched. Germline V gene data show CDR1 as ENHRY and CDR2 as SYGVKD. The chain's CDR3 is CAISEPLGQGGTEAFF. CDR3 bases: TGTGCCATCAGTGAGCCCTTGGGACAGGGAGGGACTGAAGCTTTCTTT.

V usage is TRBV14 and J usage is TRBJ2-1; possibly TRBD1 for D (6 bases). Per germline, CDR1 SGHDN and CDR2 FVKESK. CDR3 size: 13 residues. Trimming took 5 bases from V and 9 from J, leaving 14 bases between them. Written as DNA, the CDR3 is TGTGCCAGCAGCTCTTACAGGGAAGGTGAGCAGTTCTTC. Protein sequence: CASSSYREGEQFF.

This sequence joins TRBV2 and TRBJ1-3, with 11 bases aligning to TRBD1. This CDR3 spans 14 amino acids. CDR1 SNHLY and CDR2 FYNNEI come from the germline V gene. DNA of the CDR3: TGTGCAGCCACCCCCCGGACAGGGGGCAACACCATATATTTT. Amino acids: CAATPRTGGNTIYF.

The chain joins TRBV24-1 to TRBJ2-7; 8 bases agree with TRBD1. The CDR3 has 15 residues. Germline V gene lookup returns CDR1 KGHDR and CDR2 SFDVKD. V trimming: 9 bases; J trimming: 4 bases; junction bases outside the gene matches: 13. CDR3 sequence reads: CATARAGTGPYEQYF. The CDR3 nucleotides read TGTGCCACCGCCCGGGCCGGGACAGGTCCATACGAGCAGTACTTC.

The chain joins TRBV27 to TRBJ1-2, with a weak D call TRBD1 (6 bases). The germline V gene encodes CDR1 MNHEY and CDR2 SMNVEV (reference sequence). Trimming removed 5 bases at V and 4 bases at J, with 11 bases between. The CDR3 is 13 amino acids. CDR3 coding DNA: TGTGCCAGCAGTCACAGGGTTGGCTATGGCTACACCTTC. This translates into CASSHRVGYGYTF.

CDR3 in amino acids: CSARGTGEPQPQHF. The CDR3 DNA follows: TGCAGTGCTAGGGGGACAGGAGAGCCTCAGCCCCAGCATTTT. The chain recombines TRBV20-1 with TRBJ1-5, with 8 bases fitting TRBD1. The V gene end was trimmed by 3 bases and the J gene end by 6 bases; junction bases not matched to a gene: 7. This CDR3 contains 14 residues. Germline V gives CDR1 DFQATT, CDR2 SNEGSKA (reference sequence).

The chain uses TRBV20-1 and TRBJ2-5; the D is unclear. Germline V gene lookup returns CDR1 DFQATT and CDR2 SNEGSKA (reference sequence). This CDR3 comprises 12 residues. V was trimmed by 3 bases and J by 5 bases, leaving 10 bases between them. The CDR3 region is CSASLLLETQYF. The CDR3 DNA sequence: TGCAGTGCTAGCCTTTTATTGGAGACCCAGTACTTC.

The chain has TRBV9 and TRBJ2-6; perhaps D is TRBD1 or TRBD2 (5 bases each). Germline V gene lookup returns CDR1 SGDLS and CDR2 YYNGEE. The CDR3 runs to 16 residues. V dropped 0 bases and J dropped 2 bases, with 9 bases sitting between them. The CDR3 DNA follows: TGTGCCAGCAGCGTAGCTCCGGGGCCTGGGGCCAACGTCCTGACTTTC. This translates into CASSVAPGPGANVLTF. Filled out from reference TRBV9 and TRBJ2-6, the complete variable domain reads DSGVTQTPKHLITATGQRVTLRCSPRSGDLSVYWYQQSLDQGLQFLIQYYNGEERAKGNILERFSAQQFPDLHSELNLSSLELGDSALYFCASSVAPGPGANVLTFGAGSRLTVL.

V is TRBV29-1 and J is TRBJ2-1; D gene uncertain. The CDR3 is 13 residues long. The germline CDR1 and CDR2 sequences are SQVTM and ANQGSEA. V was cut by 2 bases and J by 3 bases, with 8 bases left in between. In DNA form, the CDR3 reads TGCAGCGTTGAATCGGGCGGCTACAATGAGCAGTTCTTC. This translates into CSVESGGYNEQFF.

The chain is built from TRBV29-1 and TRBJ2-3, with no clear D. From germline, CDR1 is SQVTM and CDR2 ANQGSEA. The germline V and J ends were trimmed by 4 bases and 4 bases, with 15 bases remaining between them. This CDR3 is built from 14 residues. The DNA of the CDR3 is TGCAGCGTTGGACACGATAGTAGGGCAGATACGCAGTATTTT. As protein: CSVGHDSRADTQYF.

This chain joins TRBV7-6 and TRBJ2-2; no definite D call. CDR1 SGHVS and CDR2 FNYEAQ come from the germline V gene. The CDR3 consists of 14 residues. Between the trimmed V and J ends, which lost 1 base and 7 bases, there was a span of 10 bases. CDR3 DNA: TGTGCCAGCAGCTTAGAGGGATTCGGCGGGGAGCTGTTTTTT. Its translation: CASSLEGFGGELFF.

The rearrangement links TRBV18 to TRBJ1-3; tentative D call: TRBD1 (6 bases). The CDR3 is made up of 12 amino acids. Between the trimmed V and J ends, which lost 3 bases and 8 bases, there was a span of 8 bases. The germline V gene has CDR1 KGHSH and CDR2 LQKENI. The CDR3 DNA is TGTGCCAGCTCACCGAGGGGGGACACCATATATTTT. It specifies CASSPRGDTIYF.